A single sample gave rise to the 16 T cell receptor beta chains below, sequenced in a study of blood T cell repertoires in COVID-19. The protocol was immunoSEQ multiplex PCR, while the TCRdb copy is restricted to in-frame clones and leaves out a portion. The table lists around 150,000 clones, 84% of them singletons. Material: peripheral blood. These receptor sequences come from a man in his thirties or forties with COVID-19, enrolled during active disease.

As DNA, the CDR3 is TGTGCCAGCAGCTTGGTACGGCAGGGAGGTGGCAATGAGCAGTTCTTC. Translation: CASSLVRQGGGNEQFF. The chain joins TRBV5-4 to TRBJ2-1; weak D call: TRBD2 (6 bases). Germline CDR1 and CDR2: SGHNT and YYREEE (reference sequence). V gave up 0 bases and J gave up 6 bases, with 16 bases separating them. The CDR3 is 16 amino acids.

The chain combines TRBV11-2 with TRBJ2-2; TRBD1 matches at 7 bases. Looked up from germline, CDR1 is SGHAT and CDR2 is FQNNGV. J was trimmed by 3 bases and V by 5 bases; bases with no gene match: 6. The CDR3 length is 15 residues. The CDR3 bases are TGTGCCAGCAGCCTCCGGGACAGAGACACCGGGGAGCTGTTTTTT. It yields the protein CASSLRDRDTGELFF.

The gene calls are TRBV10-3 and TRBJ2-1, with 15 bases aligning to TRBD2. CDR3 length: 15 amino acids. The V segment lost 4 bases and the J segment 7 bases; nucleotides outside the gene matches: 2. Germline-derived CDR1 and CDR2 are ENHRY and SYGVKD. In DNA, the CDR3 is TGTGCCATCAGTGGGACTAGCGGGAGGGATAATGAGCAGTTCTTC. Translating gives CAISGTSGRDNEQFF.

The chain joins TRBV7-2 to TRBJ2-5, with a possible D match to TRBD2 (6 bases). V was cut by 4 bases and J by 5 bases, with 11 bases left in between. CDR3 length equals 13 residues. Germline CDR1 reads SGHTA; CDR2 reads FQGNSA. CDR3 in DNA: TGTGCCAGCAGCTATGGACTAAGGGAGACCCAGTACTTC. This gives the protein CASSYGLRETQYF. The whole variable domain, filled in from reference TRBV7-2 and TRBJ2-5, reads GAGVSQSPSNKVTEKGKDVELRCDPISGHTALYWYRQSLGQGLEFLIYFQGNSAPDKSGLPSDRFSAERTGGSVSTLTIQRTQQEDSAVYLCASSYGLRETQYFGPGTRLLVL.

V and J are TRBV6-4 and TRBJ2-2; maybe TRBD1 (5 bases). The V gene's germline CDR1 is MRHNA and CDR2 SNTAGT. The CDR3 has 15 amino acids. V gave up 0 bases and J gave up 2 bases, with 7 bases separating them. CDR3 amino acids: CASSDSTANTGELFF. CDR3 DNA sequence: TGTGCCAGCAGTGACTCGACAGCCAACACCGGGGAGCTGTTTTTT.

The V call is TRBV15, the J call TRBJ1-3, with 9 bases identical to TRBD1. CDR1 LNHNV and CDR2 YYDKDF come from the germline V gene (reference sequence). After removal of 8 bases from V and 4 bases from J, the junction contained 9 bases not matched to a gene. There are 15 residues in the CDR3. The CDR3 region is CATGPGQGSGNTIYF. The CDR3 coding sequence is TGTGCCACCGGGCCGGGACAGGGATCCGGAAACACCATATATTTT.

This sequence joins TRBV28 and TRBJ1-5, with D possibly matching TRBD1 (5 bases). V lost 5 bases, J lost 9 bases, and 20 bases lay in between. CDR1 and CDR2 (germline): MDHEN, SYDVKM. The CDR3 loop spans 15 amino acids. CDR3 amino acids: CASSLRTGGGRPQHF. DNA for the CDR3: TGTGCCAGCAGTCTACGGACGGGGGGAGGTAGGCCCCAGCATTTT.

The rearrangement joins TRBV7-2 to TRBJ2-3; D might be TRBD2 (5 bases). Trimming took off 7 bases at V and 2 bases at J, with 19 bases between the two ends. Germline V CDR1 and CDR2: SGHTA, FQGNSA. CDR3 length: 16 residues. The CDR3 spells CASTNGETTTTDTQYF. CDR3 bases: TGTGCCAGCACTAACGGGGAGACTACGACCACAGATACGCAGTATTTT.

The chain couples TRBV18 to TRBJ2-1; D is ambiguous. Trimming stripped 6 bases from V and 6 bases from J, with 9 bases between. The CDR3 has 12 residues. Germline CDR1 is KGHSH and CDR2 is LQKENI. The CDR3 reads CASSFAVNEQFF. CDR3 sequence (DNA): TGTGCCAGCTCGTTCGCGGTCAATGAGCAGTTCTTC.

The gene calls are TRBV6-5 and TRBJ1-2; D is uncertain. CDR1 and CDR2 (germline): MNHEY, SVGAGI. The CDR3 totals 12 residues. The V and J ends lost 5 bases and 4 bases respectively, with 8 bases between them. As DNA, the CDR3 is TGTGCCAGCAGTCCCGGGATCTATGGCTACACCTTC. Protein sequence: CASSPGIYGYTF.

V is TRBV7-2 and J is TRBJ2-7, with 9 bases lining up with TRBD1. V was pared by 5 bases and J by 0 bases, with 5 bases of the junction left unmatched. The CDR3 has 15 amino acids. In germline, CDR1 is SGHTA, CDR2 FQGNSA. In DNA, the CDR3 is TGTGCCAGCAGCGGGGGGACAGGGAGCTCCTACGAGCAGTACTTC. It yields the protein CASSGGTGSSYEQYF.

V usage is TRBV14 and J usage is TRBJ2-5, with D perhaps TRBD1 (6 bases). Trimming cost V 4 bases and J 5 bases, with 17 bases left between them. This CDR3 contains 15 residues. Per the germline V gene, CDR1 is SGHDN and CDR2 is FVKESK. CDR3 DNA sequence: TGTGCCAGCAGCCCCGGGACACTCGGGTTGGAGACCCAGTACTTC. This gives the protein CASSPGTLGLETQYF.

V usage is TRBV5-6 and J usage is TRBJ2-5; D is ambiguous. The V gene's germline CDR1 is SGHDT and CDR2 YYEEEE. V lost 4 bases, J lost 4 bases, and 11 bases lay in between. There are 13 residues in the CDR3. Here the CDR3 reads CASSLGLGETQYF. CDR3 in DNA: TGTGCCAGCAGCCTTGGGCTTGGAGAGACCCAGTACTTC. The full variable domain, in which reference TRBV5-6 and TRBJ2-5 provide the parts outside the CDR3, is DAGVTQSPTHLIKTRGQQVTLRCSPKSGHDTVSWYQQALGQGPQFIFQYYEEEERQRGNFPDRFSGHQFPNYSSELNVNALLLGDSALYLCASSLGLGETQYFGPGTRLLVL.

This chain links TRBV5-4 with TRBJ2-5, with D possibly matching TRBD2 (6 bases). Per germline, CDR1 SGHNT and CDR2 YYREEE (reference sequence). The CDR3 length is 13 residues. Between the trimmed V and J ends, which lost 4 bases and 1 base, there was a span of 8 bases. The chain's CDR3 is CASSPTSQETQYF. In nucleotides, the CDR3 is TGTGCCAGCAGCCCGACTAGCCAAGAGACCCAGTACTTC.

This chain links TRBV11-3 with TRBJ2-5; 8 bases align to TRBD2. Unmatched junction bases numbered 10, after V lost 5 bases and J lost 5 bases. Germline loops: CDR1 SGHNT, CDR2 YENEEA. This CDR3 comprises 15 residues. CDR3: CASSPSGGSGETQYF. The CDR3 nucleotides are TGTGCCAGCAGCCCCTCGGGGGGGTCGGGGGAGACCCAGTACTTC. Full variable domain (missing parts from reference TRBV11-3 and TRBJ2-5): EAGVVQSPRYKIIEKKQPVAFWCNPISGHNTLYWYLQNLGQGPELLIRYENEEAVDDSQLPKDRFSAERLKGVDSTLKIQPAELGDSAVYLCASSPSGGSGETQYFGPGTRLLVL.

This chain uses TRBV7-2 with TRBJ2-7; 7 bases agree with TRBD1. Germline assignment: CDR1 SGHTA and CDR2 FQGNSA. V gave up 2 bases and J gave up 5 bases; unmatched junction bases: 15. The length of the CDR3 is 17 residues. CDR3 in amino acids: CASSLTGVGHKIHEQYF. In nucleotides, the CDR3 is TGTGCCAGCAGCTTAACAGGGGTGGGACACAAGATCCACGAGCAGTACTTC.